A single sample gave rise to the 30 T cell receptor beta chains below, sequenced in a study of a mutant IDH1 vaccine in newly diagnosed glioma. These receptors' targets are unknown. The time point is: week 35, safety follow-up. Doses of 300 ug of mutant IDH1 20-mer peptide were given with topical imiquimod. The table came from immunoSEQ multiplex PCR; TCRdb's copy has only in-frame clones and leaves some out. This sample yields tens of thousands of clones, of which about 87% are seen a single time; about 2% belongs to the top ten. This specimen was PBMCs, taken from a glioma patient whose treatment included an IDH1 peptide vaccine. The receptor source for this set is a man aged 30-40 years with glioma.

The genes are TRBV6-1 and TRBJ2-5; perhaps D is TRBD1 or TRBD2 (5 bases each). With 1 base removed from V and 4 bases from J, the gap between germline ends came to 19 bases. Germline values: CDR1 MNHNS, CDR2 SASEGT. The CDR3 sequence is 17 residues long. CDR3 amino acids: CASSEDFIYRGPETQYF. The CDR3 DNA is TGTGCCAGCAGTGAAGACTTTATCTACCGGGGCCCAGAGACCCAGTACTTC.

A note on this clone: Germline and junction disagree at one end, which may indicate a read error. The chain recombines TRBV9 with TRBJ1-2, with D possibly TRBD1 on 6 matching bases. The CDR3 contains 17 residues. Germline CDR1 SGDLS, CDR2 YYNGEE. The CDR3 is CASSETGPWLFVYVYTF. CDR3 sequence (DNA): TGTGCCAGCAGCGAGACAGGCCCTTGGCTATTTGTCTATGTCTACACCTTC.

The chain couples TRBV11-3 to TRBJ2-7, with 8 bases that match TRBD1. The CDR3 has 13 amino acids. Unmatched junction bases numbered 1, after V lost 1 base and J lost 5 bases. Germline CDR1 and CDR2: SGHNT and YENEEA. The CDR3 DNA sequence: TGTGCCAGCAGCTTAGGACAGGGGAACGAGCAGTACTTC. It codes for CASSLGQGNEQYF.

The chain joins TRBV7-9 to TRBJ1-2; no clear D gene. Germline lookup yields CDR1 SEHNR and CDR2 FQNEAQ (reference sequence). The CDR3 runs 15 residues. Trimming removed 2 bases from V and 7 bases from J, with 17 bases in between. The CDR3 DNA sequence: TGTGCCAGCAGCTTATCAGGCCGGTTTCAAGGTGGCTACACCTTC. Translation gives CASSLSGRFQGGYTF.

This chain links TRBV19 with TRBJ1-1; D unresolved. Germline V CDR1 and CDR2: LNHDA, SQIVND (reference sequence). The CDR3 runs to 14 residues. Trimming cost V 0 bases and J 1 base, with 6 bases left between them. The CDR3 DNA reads TGTGCCAGTAGTATAGATTCGGAGAACACTGAAGCTTTCTTT. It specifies CASSIDSENTEAFF.

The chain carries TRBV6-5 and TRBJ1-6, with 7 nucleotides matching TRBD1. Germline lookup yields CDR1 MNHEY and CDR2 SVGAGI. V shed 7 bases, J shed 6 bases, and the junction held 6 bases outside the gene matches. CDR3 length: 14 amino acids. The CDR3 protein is CASTEGQSNSPLHF. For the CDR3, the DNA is TGTGCCAGCACCGAGGGACAGTCTAATTCACCCCTCCACTTT.

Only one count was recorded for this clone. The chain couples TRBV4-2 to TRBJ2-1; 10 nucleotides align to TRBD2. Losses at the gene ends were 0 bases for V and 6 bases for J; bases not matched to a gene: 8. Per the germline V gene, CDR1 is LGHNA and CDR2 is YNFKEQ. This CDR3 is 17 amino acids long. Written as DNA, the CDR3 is TGTGCCAGCAGCCAAGATACCCCTCAGCGGGGGGGCAATGAGCAGTTCTTC. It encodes CASSQDTPQRGGNEQFF.

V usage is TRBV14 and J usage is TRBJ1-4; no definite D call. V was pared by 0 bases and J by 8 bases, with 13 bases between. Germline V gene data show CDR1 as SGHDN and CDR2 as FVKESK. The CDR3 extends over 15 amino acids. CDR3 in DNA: TGTGCCAGCAGCCAAGATCGCCTCAGCCGGGAAAAACTGTTTTTT. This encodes CASSQDRLSREKLFF.

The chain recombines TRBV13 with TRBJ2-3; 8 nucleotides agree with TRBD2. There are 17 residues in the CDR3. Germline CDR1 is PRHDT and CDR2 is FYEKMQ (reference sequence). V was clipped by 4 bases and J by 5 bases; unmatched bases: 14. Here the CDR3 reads CASSSSRGGGPEDTQYF. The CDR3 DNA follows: TGTGCCAGCAGCTCCTCCCGGGGGGGTGGGCCTGAAGATACGCAGTATTTT.

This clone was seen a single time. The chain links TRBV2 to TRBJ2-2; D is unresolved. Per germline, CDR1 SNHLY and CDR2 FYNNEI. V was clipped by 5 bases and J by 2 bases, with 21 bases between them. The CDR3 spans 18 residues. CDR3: CASSILTAATINTGELFF. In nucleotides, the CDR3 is TGTGCCAGCAGTATACTTACTGCGGCCACCATTAACACCGGGGAGCTGTTTTTT.

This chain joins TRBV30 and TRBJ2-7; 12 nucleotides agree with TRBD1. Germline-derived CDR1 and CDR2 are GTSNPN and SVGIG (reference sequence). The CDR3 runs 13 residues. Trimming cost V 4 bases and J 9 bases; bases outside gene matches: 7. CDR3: CAWKGQGAFGQYF. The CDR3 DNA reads TGTGCCTGGAAGGGACAGGGGGCCTTCGGGCAGTACTTC.

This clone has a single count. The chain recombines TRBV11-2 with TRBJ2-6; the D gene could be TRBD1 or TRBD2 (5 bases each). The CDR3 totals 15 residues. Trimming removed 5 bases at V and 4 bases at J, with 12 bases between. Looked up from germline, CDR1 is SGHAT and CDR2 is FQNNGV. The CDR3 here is CASSTGSGGANVLTF. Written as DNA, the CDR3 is TGTGCCAGCAGCACAGGATCGGGGGGGGCCAACGTCCTGACTTTC.

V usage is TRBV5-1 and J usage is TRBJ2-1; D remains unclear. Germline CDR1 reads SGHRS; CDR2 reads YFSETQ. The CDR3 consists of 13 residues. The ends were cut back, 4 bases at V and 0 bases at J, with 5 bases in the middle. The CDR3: CASSRDSYNEQFF. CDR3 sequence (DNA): TGCGCCAGCAGCAGAGACTCCTACAATGAGCAGTTCTTC.

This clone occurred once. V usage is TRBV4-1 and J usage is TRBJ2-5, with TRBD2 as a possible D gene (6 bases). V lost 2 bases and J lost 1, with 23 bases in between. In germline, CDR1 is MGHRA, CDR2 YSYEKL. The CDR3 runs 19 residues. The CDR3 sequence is CASSQRGAPRGEIQETQYF. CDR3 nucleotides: TGCGCCAGCAGCCAACGCGGCGCTCCGCGCGGGGAGATCCAAGAGACCCAGTACTTC.

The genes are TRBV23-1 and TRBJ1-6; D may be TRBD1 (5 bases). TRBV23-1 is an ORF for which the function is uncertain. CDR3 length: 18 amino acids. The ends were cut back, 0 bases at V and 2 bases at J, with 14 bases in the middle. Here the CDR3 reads CASSQSGQVRPYNSPLHF. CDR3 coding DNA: TGCGCCAGCAGTCAATCGGGGCAGGTTAGGCCCTATAATTCACCCCTCCACTTT.

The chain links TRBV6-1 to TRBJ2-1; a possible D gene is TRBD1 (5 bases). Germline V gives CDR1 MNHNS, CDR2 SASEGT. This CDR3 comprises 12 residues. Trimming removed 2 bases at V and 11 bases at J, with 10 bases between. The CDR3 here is CASSELGAKQFF. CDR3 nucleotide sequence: TGTGCCAGCAGTGAACTAGGGGCCAAGCAGTTCTTC.

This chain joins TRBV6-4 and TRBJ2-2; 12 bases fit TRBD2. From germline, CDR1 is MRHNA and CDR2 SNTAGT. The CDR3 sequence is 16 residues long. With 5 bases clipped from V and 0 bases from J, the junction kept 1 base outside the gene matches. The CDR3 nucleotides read TGTGCCAGCAGTAGACTAGCGGGGGCGAACACCGGGGAGCTGTTTTTT. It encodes CASSRLAGANTGELFF.

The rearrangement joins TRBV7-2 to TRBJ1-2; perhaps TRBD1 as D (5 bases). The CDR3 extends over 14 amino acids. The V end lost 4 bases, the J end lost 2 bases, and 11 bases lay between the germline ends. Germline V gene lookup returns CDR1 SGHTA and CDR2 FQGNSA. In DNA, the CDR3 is TGTGCCAGCAGCTCGGGACCCCTGAACTATGGCTACACCTTC. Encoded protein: CASSSGPLNYGYTF.

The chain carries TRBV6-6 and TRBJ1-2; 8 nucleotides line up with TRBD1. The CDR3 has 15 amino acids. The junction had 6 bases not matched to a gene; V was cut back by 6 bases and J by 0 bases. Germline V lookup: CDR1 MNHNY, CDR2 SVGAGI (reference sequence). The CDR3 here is CASRKGQVTNYGYTF. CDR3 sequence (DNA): TGTGCCAGCAGGAAGGGACAGGTTACTAACTATGGCTACACCTTC.

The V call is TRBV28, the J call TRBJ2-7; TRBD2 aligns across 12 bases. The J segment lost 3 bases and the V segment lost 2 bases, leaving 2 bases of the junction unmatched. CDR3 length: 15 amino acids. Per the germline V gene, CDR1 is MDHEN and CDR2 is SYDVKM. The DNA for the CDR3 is TGTGCCAGCAGTTTACTAGCGGGAGGGTACTACGAGCAGTACTTC. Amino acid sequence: CASSLLAGGYYEQYF.

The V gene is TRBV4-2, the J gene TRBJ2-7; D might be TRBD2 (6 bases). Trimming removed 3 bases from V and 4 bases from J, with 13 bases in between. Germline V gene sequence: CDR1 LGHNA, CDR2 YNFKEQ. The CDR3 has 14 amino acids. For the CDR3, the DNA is TGTGCCAGCAGCCAGGGGGGTTACGGGTACGAGCAGTACTTC. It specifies CASSQGGYGYEQYF.

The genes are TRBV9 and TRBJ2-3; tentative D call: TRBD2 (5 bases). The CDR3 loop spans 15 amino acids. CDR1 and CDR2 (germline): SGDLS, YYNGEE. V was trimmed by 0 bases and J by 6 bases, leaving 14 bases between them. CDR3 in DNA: TGTGCCAGCAGCGTAGGTGCTAGCTCGTACGATACGCAGTATTTT. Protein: CASSVGASSYDTQYF.

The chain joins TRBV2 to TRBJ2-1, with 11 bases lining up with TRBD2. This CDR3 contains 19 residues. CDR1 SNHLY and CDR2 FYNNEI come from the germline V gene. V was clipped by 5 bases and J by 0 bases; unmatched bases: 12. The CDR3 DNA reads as TGTGCCAGCAGTTCACCGGGACTAGCGGTAAGGAGCTCCTACAATGAGCAGTTCTTC. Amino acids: CASSSPGLAVRSSYNEQFF.

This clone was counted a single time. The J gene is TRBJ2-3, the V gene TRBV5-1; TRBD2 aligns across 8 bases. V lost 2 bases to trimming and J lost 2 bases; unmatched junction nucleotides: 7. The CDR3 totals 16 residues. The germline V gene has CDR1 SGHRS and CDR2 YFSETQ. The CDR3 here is CASSLTISGNTDTQYF. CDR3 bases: TGCGCCAGCAGCTTAACCATTAGCGGGAACACAGATACGCAGTATTTT.

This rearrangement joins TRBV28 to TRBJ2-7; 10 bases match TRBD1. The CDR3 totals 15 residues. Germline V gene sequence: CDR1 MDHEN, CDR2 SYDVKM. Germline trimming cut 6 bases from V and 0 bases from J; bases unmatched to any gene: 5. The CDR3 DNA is TGTGCCAGCAGAAGGGACAGGGGCAGCTCCTACGAGCAGTACTTC. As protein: CASRRDRGSSYEQYF. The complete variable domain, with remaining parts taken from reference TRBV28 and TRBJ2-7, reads DVKVTQSSRYLVKRTGEKVFLECVQDMDHENMFWYRQDPGLGLRLIYFSYDVKMKEKGDIPEGYSVSREKKERFSLILESASTNQTSMYLCASRRDRGSSYEQYFGPGTRLTVT.

CDR3 sequence reads: CASSLSPGNTEAFF. The DNA for the CDR3 is TGTGCCAGCAGCTTGTCCCCCGGGAACACTGAAGCTTTCTTT. The rearrangement uses TRBV5-4 and TRBJ1-1; D is unclear. This CDR3 is built from 14 residues. CDR1 SGHNT and CDR2 YYREEE come from the germline V gene (reference sequence). The V gene lost 1 base and the J gene lost 1 base, with 8 bases spanning the gap.

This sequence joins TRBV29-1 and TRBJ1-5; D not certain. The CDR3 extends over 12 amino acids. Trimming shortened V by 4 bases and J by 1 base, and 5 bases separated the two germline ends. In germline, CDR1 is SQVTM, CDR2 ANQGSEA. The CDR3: CSVAGSNQPQHF. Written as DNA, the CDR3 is TGCAGCGTTGCGGGGAGCAATCAGCCCCAGCATTTT.

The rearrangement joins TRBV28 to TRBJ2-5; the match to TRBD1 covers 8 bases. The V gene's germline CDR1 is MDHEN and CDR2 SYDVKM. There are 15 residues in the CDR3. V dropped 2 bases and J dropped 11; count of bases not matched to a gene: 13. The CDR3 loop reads CASSLRGQGAREQYF. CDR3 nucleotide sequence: TGTGCCAGCAGTTTACGGGGGCAGGGGGCGAGAGAGCAGTACTTC.

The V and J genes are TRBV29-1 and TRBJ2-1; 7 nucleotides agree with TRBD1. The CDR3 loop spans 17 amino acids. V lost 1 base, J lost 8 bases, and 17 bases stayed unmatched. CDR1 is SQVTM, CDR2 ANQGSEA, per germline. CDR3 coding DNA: TGCAGCGTTGAAGGTTTATTGGGCAGGGGGATAATCGATGAGCAGTTCTTC. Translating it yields CSVEGLLGRGIIDEQFF.

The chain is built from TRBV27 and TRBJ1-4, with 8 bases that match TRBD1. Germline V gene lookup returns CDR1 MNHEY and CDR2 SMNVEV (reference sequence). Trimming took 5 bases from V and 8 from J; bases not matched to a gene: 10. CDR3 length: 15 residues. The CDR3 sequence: CASSLPGQEDEKLFF. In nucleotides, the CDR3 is TGTGCCAGCAGTCTTCCGGGACAGGAAGACGAAAAACTGTTTTTT.